In its sample, the clone carrying this TCR beta chain was seen many times. The sample belongs to a study of blood T cell repertoires in COVID-19. CDR1 is MNHEY and CDR2 is SVGAGI in the germline V gene. The CDR3 totals 14 residues. V was pared by 8 bases and J by 4 bases, with 15 bases between. The table came from immunoSEQ multiplex PCR; TCRdb's copy has only in-frame clones and leaves some out. The data show over 90,000 clones, with around two thirds seen just once and over 3.5% held by the top ten. V and J are TRBV6-5 and TRBJ1-3; no clear D gene. The clonotype was recovered from a man aged 70-80 years with COVID-19, enrolled during active disease. Sequencing was done on a sample of peripheral blood. The CDR3 reads CASDHGGAGNTIYF. The CDR3 DNA sequence: TGTGCCAGCGACCACGGAGGAGCGGGAAACACCATATATTTT.